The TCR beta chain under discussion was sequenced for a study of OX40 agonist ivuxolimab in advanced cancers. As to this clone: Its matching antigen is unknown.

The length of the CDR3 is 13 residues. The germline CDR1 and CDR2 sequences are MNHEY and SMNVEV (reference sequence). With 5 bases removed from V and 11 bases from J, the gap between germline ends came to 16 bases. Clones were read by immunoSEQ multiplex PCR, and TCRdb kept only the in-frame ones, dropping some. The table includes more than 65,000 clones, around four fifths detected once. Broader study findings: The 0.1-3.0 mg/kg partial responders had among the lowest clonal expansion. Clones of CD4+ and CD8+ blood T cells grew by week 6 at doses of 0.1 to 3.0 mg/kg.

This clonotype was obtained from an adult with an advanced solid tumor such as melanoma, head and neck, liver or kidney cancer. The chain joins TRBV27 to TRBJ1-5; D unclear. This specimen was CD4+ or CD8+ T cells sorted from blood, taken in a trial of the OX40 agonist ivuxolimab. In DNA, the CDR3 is TGTGCCAGCAGTGTAGACATGAAGAGGGCCCAGCATTTT. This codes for CASSVDMKRAQHF.